The 13 T cell receptor beta chains listed next were all sequenced from one sample in a study of cytomegalovirus exposure and HLA in healthy donors. Both 60 Vbeta primers and 13 Jbeta primers went into the PCR. Libraries were prepared by immunoSEQ multiplex PCR; TCRdb keeps only in-frame clonotypes and omits some of them. This table holds tens of thousands of clones. The specimen was PBMCs. The receptors come from a man aged 45-60 years in good health and CMV-seropositive.

This chain connects TRBV7-2 to TRBJ2-1; a possible D gene is TRBD1 (5 bases). V shed 0 bases and J shed 7 bases, with 7 bases lying between them. The CDR3 is made up of 13 amino acids. Germline CDR1 is SGHTA and CDR2 is FQGNSA. The CDR3 loop is CASSLAGVNEQFF. DNA of the CDR3: TGTGCCAGCAGCTTAGCAGGGGTGAATGAGCAGTTCTTC.

The chain employs TRBV5-6 and TRBJ2-3; D possibly corresponds to TRBD2 (6 bases). Trimming took 1 base from V and 3 from J, leaving 12 bases between them. Germline V gene sequence: CDR1 SGHDT, CDR2 YYEEEE. The CDR3 is made up of 15 amino acids. CDR3 amino acids: CASSLRGDLTDTQYF. CDR3 nucleotides: TGTGCCAGCAGCTTGCGAGGGGACTTGACAGATACGCAGTATTTT.

DNA for the CDR3: TGTGCCAGCAGCTTAGCTCATCAAAACATTCAGTACTTC. It translates to CASSLAHQNIQYF. The chain has TRBV11-1 and TRBJ2-4; D gene ambiguous. Trimming removed 0 bases at V and 5 bases at J, with 5 bases between. The CDR3 loop spans 13 amino acids. In germline, CDR1 is SGHAT, CDR2 FQDESV (reference sequence).

This rearrangement joins TRBV30 to TRBJ2-7; 7 nucleotides agree with TRBD1. Losses at the gene ends were 1 base for V and 1 base for J; bases not matched to a gene: 7. The CDR3 is 15 amino acids. Germline V gene lookup returns CDR1 GTSNPN and CDR2 SVGIG (reference sequence). The CDR3 spells CAWSEGQLTSYEQYF. CDR3 DNA: TGTGCCTGGAGTGAGGGACAGTTAACTTCCTACGAGCAGTACTTC.

This chain joins TRBV7-9 and TRBJ2-3, with TRBD2 identical over 12 bases. Germline assignment: CDR1 SEHNR and CDR2 FQNEAQ (reference sequence). The J segment lost 3 bases and the V segment lost 1 base, leaving 5 bases of the junction unmatched. The CDR3 extends over 17 amino acids. In nucleotides, the CDR3 is TGTGCCAGCAGCTTAGGGAGCCTAGCGGGGGGGACAGATACGCAGTATTTT. The encoded protein is CASSLGSLAGGTDTQYF.

The chain couples TRBV7-2 to TRBJ1-1, with D unclear. CDR3 size: 15 residues. From germline, CDR1 is SGHTA and CDR2 FQGNSA. V was cut by 1 base and J by 3 bases, with 12 bases left in between. CDR3 DNA: TGTGCCAGCAGCTTAGAGCCGGGTGCGGACACTGAAGCTTTCTTT. Amino acids: CASSLEPGADTEAFF.

The V call is TRBV7-2, the J call TRBJ1-1, with D unclear. CDR1 and CDR2 (germline): SGHTA, FQGNSA. This CDR3 region has 15 residues. Between the trimmed V and J ends, which lost 1 base and 0 bases, there was a span of 9 bases. The CDR3 sequence is CASSLVGKVNTEAFF. For the CDR3, the DNA is TGTGCCAGCAGCTTAGTCGGGAAGGTGAACACTGAAGCTTTCTTT.

V gene TRBV6-1 combines with J gene TRBJ2-3; 10 nucleotides align to TRBD1. Per the germline V gene, CDR1 is MNHNS and CDR2 is SASEGT. Trimming removed 5 bases from V and 4 bases from J; junction bases left unmatched: 3. This CDR3 is built from 14 residues. The CDR3 DNA follows: TGTGCCAGCAGTCGACAGGGGGCTCCAGATACGCAGTATTTT. It encodes CASSRQGAPDTQYF.

Details on this clone: The sample holds other DNA sequences that translate to the same CDR3. This chain links TRBV18 with TRBJ1-1; tentative D call: TRBD1 (5 bases). This CDR3 spans 14 amino acids. Trimming cost V 2 bases and J 4 bases, with 11 bases left between them. Germline V CDR1 and CDR2: KGHSH, LQKENI. The CDR3 region is CASSPLGGGTEAFF. The CDR3 DNA sequence: TGTGCCAGCTCACCATTGGGCGGGGGCACTGAAGCTTTCTTT.

This chain links TRBV4-1 with TRBJ2-5, with TRBD2 matching 8 bases. V trimming: 1 base; J trimming: 2 bases; junction bases outside the gene matches: 3. CDR3 size: 15 residues. CDR1 is MGHRA and CDR2 is YSYEKL in the germline V gene. CDR3 sequence: CASSQGGGGQETQYF. The CDR3 coding sequence is TGCGCCAGCAGCCAAGGGGGCGGGGGGCAAGAGACCCAGTACTTC.

This chain uses TRBV29-1 with TRBJ2-7; 7 positions match TRBD2. Germline-derived CDR1 and CDR2 are SQVTM and ANQGSEA. With 7 bases clipped from V and 6 bases from J, the junction kept 9 bases outside the gene matches. The CDR3 is made up of 12 amino acids. The CDR3 sequence is CSGGAGRGEQYF. DNA of the CDR3: TGCAGCGGCGGAGCGGGAAGGGGCGAGCAGTACTTC.

The V and J genes are TRBV5-4 and TRBJ2-7; 9 positions agree with TRBD1. The CDR3 spans 16 residues. V trimming: 0 bases; J trimming: 2 bases; junction bases outside the gene matches: 6. CDR1 is SGHNT and CDR2 is YYREEE in the germline V gene (reference sequence). For the CDR3, the DNA is TGTGCCAGCAGCTTGGTTTCCGGGACAGGGACCTACGAGCAGTACTTC. Protein: CASSLVSGTGTYEQYF.

The rearrangement links TRBV10-3 to TRBJ2-3, with D possibly TRBD2 on 5 matching bases. CDR1 ENHRY and CDR2 SYGVKD come from the germline V gene. V lost 6 bases, J lost 0 bases, and 10 bases lay in between. CDR3 length equals 14 residues. In nucleotides, the CDR3 is TGTGCCATCAGACCGGGATCAAGCACAGATACGCAGTATTTT. Translation: CAIRPGSSTDTQYF.